The rows below give T cell receptor beta chains drawn from one sample of a study of T cell repertoires in cytomegalovirus infection. These TCRs' antigens remain unknown. TCRdb ran MiXCR on the reads and lists one entry per CDR3 protein. The sample has hundreds of thousands of distinct CDR3 sequences, around 35% seen once; the top ten hold around a sixth. The source was cultured PBMCs, collected from culture after CMV antigen stimulation. These receptors were taken from a human donor in good health (CMV status not recorded). Some clones in this sample may be carry-over from other donors' samples. CDR3s include the opening cysteine and the closing phenylalanine or tryptophan. The D gene is left open where the match is weak. Clone size is stated in some rows and not others, as once, few, many or a class when expanded.

V	size	J	D	CDR3	DNA
TRBV12-3/TRBV12-4	few	TRBJ2-5	TRBD1	CASSKFDRGFRMRQETQYF	TGTGCCAGCAGTAAATTTGACAGGGGATTTAGGATGAGACAAGAGACCCAGTACTTC
TRBV5-1	once	TRBJ1-6	TRBD1	CASRRGTGDSPLHF	TGCGCCAGCAGACGAGGGACAGGGGATTCACCCCTCCACTTT
TRBV5-4	NA	TRBJ2-7	TRBD2	CASSLVVAGGPDEQYF	TGTGCCAGCAGCTTGGTAGTCGCGGGGGGGCCGGACGAGCAGTACTTC
TRBV20-1	NA	TRBJ1-1	NA	CSARDMTGNTEAFF	TGCAGTGCTAGAGATATGACAGGGAACACTGAAGCTTTCTTT
TRBV28	NA	TRBJ2-7	TRBD1	CASRYLPRQGLYYEQYF	TGTGCCAGCAGGTACCTCCCCCGACAGGGCTTATACTACGAGCAGTACTTC
TRBV4-1	few	TRBJ1-2	NA	CASSQALSVTNYGYTF	TGCGCCAGCAGCCAAGCGTTGTCAGTAACTAACTATGGCTACACCTTC
TRBV5-4	NA	TRBJ1-3	NA	CASSLAEQGSDTIYF	TGTGCCAGCAGCTTGGCAGAGCAGGGGTCGGACACCATATATTTT
TRBV4-3	NA	TRBJ1-2	NA	CASSQSPQNLNYGYTF	TGCGCCAGCAGCCAGAGTCCACAGAACCTTAACTATGGCTACACCTTC
TRBV7-2	many	TRBJ1-5	NA	CASSLASNQPQHF	TGTGCCAGCAGCTTAGCTAGCAATCAGCCCCAGCATTTT
TRBV7-9	many	TRBJ2-3	NA	CASSRPPWTGTDTQYF	TGTGCCAGCAGCCGCCCGCCTTGGACAGGCACAGATACGCAGTATTTT
TRBV12-3/TRBV12-4	few	TRBJ1-2	TRBD1	CASSYGTASYGYTF	TGTGCCAGCAGTTACGGGACAGCCTCCTATGGCTACACCTTC
TRBV7-9	NA	TRBJ2-1	TRBD2	CATRARGGDLNNEQFF	TGTGCCACCAGGGCGAGGGGAGGGGACCTAAACAATGAGCAGTTCTTC
TRBV29-1	NA	TRBJ2-7	TRBD2	CSVVGGSEQYF	TGCAGCGTTGTGGGGGGGAGCGAGCAGTACTTC
TRBV11-2	few	TRBJ2-5	NA	CASSPFDWGETQYF	TGTGCCAGCAGCCCATTTGACTGGGGAGAGACCCAGTACTTC
TRBV2	NA	TRBJ2-1	TRBD2	CASSSGGDNEQFF	TGTGCCAGCAGTAGTGGGGGGGACAATGAGCAGTTCTTC
TRBV15	NA	TRBJ2-1	TRBD2	CATSRASGGSYNEQFF	TGTGCCACCAGCAGAGCTTCGGGGGGGTCCTACAATGAGCAGTTCTTC
TRBV7-8	NA	TRBJ2-7	TRBD2	CASSHPLSGRRNEQYF	TGTGCCAGCAGCCATCCCCTTAGCGGGAGACGCAACGAGCAGTACTTC
TRBV12-3/TRBV12-4	few	TRBJ1-1	NA	CASSYTGRATEAFF	TGTGCCAGCAGTTACACCGGGAGGGCCACTGAAGCTTTCTTT
TRBV20-1	NA	TRBJ2-7	NA	CSARSSSPETIGSYEQYF	TGCAGTGCTAGAAGCTCGTCCCCCGAAACGATCGGGTCCTACGAGCAGTACTTC
TRBV7-9	NA	TRBJ2-1	TRBD2	CASSETSGKYNEQFF	TGTGCCAGCAGCGAAACTAGCGGGAAATACAATGAGCAGTTCTTC
TRBV6-6	once	TRBJ2-1	NA	CASSPNAGLRFF	TGTGCCAGCAGTCCGAACGCGGGTCTGAGGTTCTTC
TRBV2	once	TRBJ2-3	NA	CASTKQASTDTQYF	TGTGCCAGCACAAAGCAGGCTAGCACAGATACGCAGTATTTT
TRBV27	once	TRBJ1-5	NA	CASRRGGRRINQPQHF	TGTGCCAGCAGGAGAGGGGGGCGTCGTATCAATCAGCCCCAGCATTTT
TRBV7-2	NA	TRBJ2-2	NA	CASSFDRPLPTGELFF	TGTGCCAGCAGCTTCGATAGGCCCCTGCCCACCGGGGAGCTGTTTTTT
TRBV12-3/TRBV12-4	many	TRBJ2-5	NA	CASSLPPGTQYF	TGTGCCAGCAGTTTACCCCCAGGGACCCAGTACTTC
TRBV6-5	few	TRBJ2-3	TRBD1	CASRVGQNTDTQYF	TGTGCCAGCAGAGTGGGACAGAACACAGATACGCAGTATTTT
TRBV25-1	NA	TRBJ2-3	TRBD1	CASSEYKGGAVTGTQYF	TGTGCCAGCAGTGAATATAAAGGGGGCGCCGTCACGGGTACGCAGTATTTT
TRBV7-9	NA	TRBJ2-1	NA	CASSFSGAVGNEQFF	TGTGCCAGCAGCTTTAGTGGGGCCGTGGGGAATGAGCAGTTCTTC
TRBV7-9	few	TRBJ2-5	NA	CATTGRLVIGETQYF	TGTGCCACCACGGGGCGACTAGTCATTGGTGAGACCCAGTACTTC
TRBV7-2	few	TRBJ2-7	TRBD1	CASSSRDDGQGYEQYF	TGTGCCAGCAGCTCCCGAGACGACGGACAGGGGTACGAGCAGTACTTC
TRBV15	few	TRBJ2-7	NA	CATSGSPRGRTYEQYF	TGTGCCACCAGCGGAAGTCCTAGGGGGAGGACCTACGAGCAGTACTTC
TRBV20-1	NA	TRBJ2-5	TRBD2	CSATGLARETQYF	TGCAGTGCTACGGGACTAGCTCGAGAGACCCAGTACTTC
TRBV6-5	NA	TRBJ1-2	NA	CASSYLDRSKGGYTF	TGTGCCAGCAGTTATCTTGACAGAAGTAAAGGTGGCTACACCTTC
TRBV6-6	NA	TRBJ1-1	NA	CASSYSARSTEAFF	TGTGCCAGCAGTTACTCGGCCAGGTCTACTGAAGCTTTCTTT
TRBV7-2	NA	TRBJ1-5	NA	CASSSAAGQPQHF	TGTGCCAGCAGCTCCGCCGCTGGGCAGCCCCAGCATTTT
TRBV5-4	NA	TRBJ2-5	NA	CASSLRTDPWTQYF	TGTGCCAGCAGCTTAAGGACAGACCCGTGGACCCAGTACTTC
TRBV19	NA	TRBJ2-2	NA	CASSPMTGSGELFF	TGTGCCAGTAGTCCGATGACAGGTAGCGGGGAGCTGTTTTTT
TRBV7-8	many	TRBJ1-6	TRBD1	CASRSGTGDSPLHF	TGTGCCAGCAGAAGCGGGACAGGGGATTCACCCCTCCACTTT
TRBV7-8	NA	TRBJ2-3	TRBD2	CASSYSGGADTQYF	TGTGCCAGCAGTTATAGCGGGGGGGCAGATACGCAGTATTTT
TRBV4-1	NA	TRBJ1-5	NA	CASSQDPGGWEDQPQHF	TGCGCCAGCAGCCAAGATCCTGGAGGGTGGGAGGATCAGCCCCAGCATTTT
TRBV20-1	NA	TRBJ1-2	TRBD1	CSARPGQGLEGYTF	TGCAGTGCTAGGCCGGGACAGGGATTGGAGGGCTACACCTTC
TRBV12-3/TRBV12-4	NA	TRBJ2-3	NA	CASSLDRFRADTDTQYF	TGTGCCAGCAGTTTAGATCGGTTTAGGGCAGACACAGATACGCAGTATTTT
TRBV5-6	NA	TRBJ1-2	NA	CASSRRRVRDYGYTF	TGTGCCAGCAGCCGTCGTCGGGTTAGAGACTATGGCTACACCTTC
TRBV7-2	few	TRBJ2-7	NA	CASSLRLGGYEQYF	TGTGCCAGCAGCCTTAGACTAGGGGGGTACGAGCAGTACTTC
TRBV7-8	many	TRBJ2-3	NA	CASSPRPGGGTDTQYF	TGTGCCAGCAGCCCTAGGCCCGGAGGGGGCACAGATACGCAGTATTTT
TRBV7-2	NA	TRBJ1-1	NA	CASSSKNTEAFF	TGTGCCAGCAGCTCCAAGAACACTGAAGCTTTCTTT
TRBV4-1	NA	TRBJ2-1	NA	CASSPTEGGRYNEQFF	TGCGCCAGCAGCCCTACAGAAGGAGGACGGTACAATGAGCAGTTCTTC
TRBV7-2	many	TRBJ1-1	NA	CASSFDRNEAFF	TGTGCCAGCAGCTTTGACAGGAATGAAGCTTTCTTT
TRBV7-2	many	TRBJ1-5	NA	CASSSPNQPQHF	TGTGCCAGCAGCTCCCCCAATCAGCCCCAGCATTTT
TRBV7-8	NA	TRBJ2-7	NA	CASSPMWEQYF	TGTGCCAGCAGCCCTATGTGGGAGCAGTACTTC
TRBV6-6	NA	TRBJ2-1	NA	CASSYGTGLTLGEQFF	TGTGCCAGCAGTTACGGAACAGGGTTAACCCTAGGGGAGCAGTTCTTC